This is a list of T cell receptor beta chains from one sample in a study of T cell changes during pregnancy in multiple sclerosis. TCRdb keeps only in-frame clones here, not all; method: immunoSEQ multiplex PCR. The profile covers about 41,000 clones, with roughly nine tenths appearing a single time and 0.5% to 0.65% taken by the ten largest. The sample here was CD4+ T cells from peripheral blood mononuclear cells, taken in the first trimester of pregnancy. Source of these receptors: a female donor with multiple sclerosis, enrolled in a pregnancy study. Both conserved end residues are part of each CDR3. The order of the fields is V gene, clone size, D gene, J gene, CDR3 DNA, CDR3 protein. The D gene is left open where the match is weak. Size is stated for part of the rows, as once, few or many counts, or as a class when the clone is expanded.

>TRBV18|-|-|TRBJ1-5
TGTGCCAGCTCACCAAGGAACAGGGATAACAATCAGCCCCAGCATTTT
CASSPRNRDNNQPQHF
>TRBV7-2|-|-|TRBJ2-2
TGTGCCAGCAGCTTAGATTCGGGAGCCGGGGAGCTGTTTTTT
CASSLDSGAGELFF
>TRBV30|-|-|TRBJ1-2
TGTGCCTGGAGTGCCTTTAACTATGGCTACACCTTC
CAWSAFNYGYTF
>TRBV2|once|TRBD2|TRBJ2-4
TGTGCCAGCAGTGACAGGCTAGCGGGCTACAAAAACATTCAGTACTTC
CASSDRLAGYKNIQYF
>TRBV10-3|-|TRBD1|TRBJ1-2
TGTGCCATCAGTGGGGCCCTCAGGGGGCCGGGGGGCTACACCTTC
CAISGALRGPGGYTF
>TRBV19|-|TRBD2|TRBJ2-7
TGTGCCAGTAGTACTAGGACTAGCGGGAGTATACCCTACGAGCAGTACTTC
CASSTRTSGSIPYEQYF
>TRBV19|-|TRBD1|TRBJ1-1
TGTGCCAGGGAACTTTGGGACAGGGGTTTGAACACTGAAGCTTTCTTT
CARELWDRGLNTEAFF
>TRBV6-5|-|-|TRBJ1-2
TGTGCCTCTTCCGGTGGCTACACCTTC
CASSGGYTF
>TRBV6-4|-|TRBD1|TRBJ1-1
TGTGCCAGCAGTGTCGTACAGGGGGCTAGTGAAGCTTTCTTT
CASSVVQGASEAFF
>TRBV2|-|-|TRBJ2-6
TGTGCCAGCAGTGAAGACTACGTCCTGACTTTC
CASSEDYVLTF
>TRBV28|once|TRBD1|TRBJ1-5
TGTGCCAGCAGTTCGTTGACAGGGGAACAGCCCCAGCATTTT
CASSSLTGEQPQHF
>TRBV5-8|-|TRBD2|TRBJ2-7
TGTGCCAGCAGCCCCCCACCGGGGGGCGAGCAGTACTTC
CASSPPPGGEQYF
>TRBV4-2|-|TRBD1|TRBJ1-5
TGTGCCAGCAGCGTAGGACAGGGCAATCAGCCCCAGCATTTT
CASSVGQGNQPQHF
>TRBV18|-|TRBD1|TRBJ2-4
TGTGCCAGCTCACCAGTTCTAGGACAGGGAAGATCAGCCAAAAACATTCAGTACTTC
CASSPVLGQGRSAKNIQYF
>TRBV19|-|-|TRBJ2-2
TGTGCCAGTAGAGACAGGTTGGACACCGGGGAGCTGTTTTTT
CASRDRLDTGELFF
>TRBV7-6|-|TRBD2|TRBJ2-1
TGTGCCAGCAGCTTACGCTTAAGTGGCGGGAGCTCCTACAATGAGCAGTTCTTC
CASSLRLSGGSSYNEQFF
>TRBV27|once|TRBD2|TRBJ2-4
TGTGCCAGCAGCCTCCTAGCGGGCCGAGCCAAAAACATTCAGTACTTC
CASSLLAGRAKNIQYF
>TRBV28|-|TRBD1|TRBJ1-2
TGTGCCAGCAGTCTTGGACAGGGGAGGTTCTATGGCTACACCTTC
CASSLGQGRFYGYTF
>TRBV9|-|TRBD2|TRBJ2-3
TGTGCCAGCAGCGTAGCTAGCGGGAGTGGGGCAGATACGCAGTATTTT
CASSVASGSGADTQYF
>TRBV10-3|-|TRBD2|TRBJ2-2
TGTGCCATCAGGCGGGAGCGGGACACCGGGGAGCTGTTTTTT
CAIRRERDTGELFF
>TRBV18|-|-|TRBJ2-7
TGTGCCAGCTCACCTAAGATGACAGATTACGAGCAGTACTTC
CASSPKMTDYEQYF
>TRBV7-9|-|TRBD1|TRBJ2-1
TGTGCCAGCATGGTTCCCCCTACCGGGACAGGCAAAAACAATGAGCAGTTCTTC
CASMVPPTGTGKNNEQFF
>TRBV9|-|-|TRBJ2-1
TGTGCCAGCAGCCCGGCAGTGCTAGGTCGCAATGAGCAGTTCTTC
CASSPAVLGRNEQFF
>TRBV5-4|-|-|TRBJ2-7
TGTGCCAGCAGCTTGGGGGCGGGGCCCCAGCAGTACTTC
CASSLGAGPQQYF
>TRBV7-2|-|-|TRBJ1-2
TGTGCCAGCAGCACTTCTAACTATGGCTACACCTTC
CASSTSNYGYTF
>TRBV19|-|TRBD1|TRBJ1-2
TGTGCCACCTCGACAGGGGGTAACTATGGCTACACCTTC
CATSTGGNYGYTF
>TRBV19|-|-|TRBJ1-5
TGTGCCAGTAGCGCCGGGACATATTTCGGCAATCAGCCCCAGCATTTT
CASSAGTYFGNQPQHF
>TRBV18|-|-|TRBJ2-3
TGTGCCAGCTCACCAGCAAGCTTAACTAGCACAGATACGCAGTATTTT
CASSPASLTSTDTQYF
>TRBV6-5|-|-|TRBJ1-4
TGTGCCAGCAGTTCGGGTTACGGTAATGAAAAACTGTTTTTT
CASSSGYGNEKLFF
>TRBV9|once|TRBD2|TRBJ2-3
TGTGCCAGCAGACGTAGCGGGGCTAGCACAGATACGCAGTATTTT
CASRRSGASTDTQYF
>TRBV7-9|-|-|TRBJ2-4
TGTGCCAGCAGCTTACAGGGCGGTTCACCCAAAAACATTCAGTACTTC
CASSLQGGSPKNIQYF
>TRBV5-6|-|-|TRBJ2-7
TGTGCCAGCAGCTTGAGACTAGAAGTCATCCACGAGCAGTACTTC
CASSLRLEVIHEQYF
>TRBV27|-|TRBD2|TRBJ2-3
TGTGCCAGCAGTTTAAGGCCTCTGACTAGCGGGATCCGCACAGATACGCAGTATTTT
CASSLRPLTSGIRTDTQYF
>TRBV9|-|-|TRBJ2-5
TGTGCCAGCAGCGTACGTCAGTTCCAAGAGACCCAGTACTTC
CASSVRQFQETQYF
>TRBV19|-|-|TRBJ2-7
TGTGCCAGTAGTATAGACAGGGGCTACGAGCAGTACTTC
CASSIDRGYEQYF